This is a list of T cell receptor beta chains from one sample in a study of cytomegalovirus exposure and HLA in healthy donors. The data were produced by immunoSEQ multiplex PCR, yet TCRdb's version contains in-frame clones alone and is incomplete. The data contain under 150,000 clones, 70% to 80% of them seen just once; the ten biggest clones take up approximately 8.8%. The sample consisted of PBMCs. These receptors all come from a woman between 50 and 59 years old in good health and CMV-seropositive. Both conserved end residues are part of each CDR3. A D gene is named only where the DNA matches it firmly. Not every row has a clone size; where given, it reads once, few, many or a size class.

V gene: TRBV6-5; D gene: -; CDR3 length: 13; clone size: few; J gene: TRBJ1-2; CDR3 DNA: TGTGCCAGCAGTTACTACAGGGAGAATGGCTACACCTTC; CDR3 protein: CASSYYRENGYTF
V gene: TRBV5-4; D gene: TRBD2; CDR3 length: 17; clone size: -; J gene: TRBJ2-2; CDR3 DNA: TGTGCCAGCAGCGTGGGACTAGCGGGGGGGGACACCGGGGAGCTGTTTTTT; CDR3 protein: CASSVGLAGGDTGELFF
V gene: TRBV14; D gene: TRBD1; CDR3 length: 15; clone size: -; J gene: TRBJ2-7; CDR3 DNA: TGTGCCAGCAGCCAATCTACAGGGGGCTCCTACGAGCAGTACTTC; CDR3 protein: CASSQSTGGSYEQYF
V gene: TRBV30; D gene: -; CDR3 length: 11; clone size: -; J gene: TRBJ2-3; CDR3 DNA: TGTGCCTGGAGAGAGGCAGATACGCAGTATTTT; CDR3 protein: CAWREADTQYF
V gene: TRBV5-8; D gene: -; CDR3 length: 13; clone size: few; J gene: TRBJ1-5; CDR3 DNA: TGTGCCAGCAGCACCCGGTCCAATCAGCCCCAGCATTTT; CDR3 protein: CASSTRSNQPQHF
V gene: TRBV6-5; D gene: TRBD1; CDR3 length: 13; clone size: -; J gene: TRBJ1-2; CDR3 DNA: TGTGCCAGCAGCCCCCAGGGGGACTATGGCTACACCTTC; CDR3 protein: CASSPQGDYGYTF
V gene: TRBV6-5; D gene: TRBD1; CDR3 length: 13; clone size: once; J gene: TRBJ1-2; CDR3 DNA: TGTGCCAGCAGCGGACAGGGGCTAGTTGTCTACACCTTC; CDR3 protein: CASSGQGLVVYTF
V gene: TRBV5-4; D gene: -; CDR3 length: 14; clone size: -; J gene: TRBJ1-3; CDR3 DNA: TGTGCCAGCAGCCCAGGGTCCGGGGGGAACACCATATATTTT; CDR3 protein: CASSPGSGGNTIYF
V gene: TRBV18; D gene: TRBD1; CDR3 length: 15; clone size: -; J gene: TRBJ2-2; CDR3 DNA: TGTGCCAGCTCCCAGGGGGCGCTAAACACCGGGGAGCTGTTTTTT; CDR3 protein: CASSQGALNTGELFF
V gene: TRBV19; D gene: TRBD1; CDR3 length: 14; clone size: -; J gene: TRBJ1-1; CDR3 DNA: TGTGCCAGTAGAAGAGAAGGGGGCAGGACTGAAGCTTTCTTT; CDR3 protein: CASRREGGRTEAFF
V gene: TRBV5-6; D gene: -; CDR3 length: 14; clone size: -; J gene: TRBJ2-7; CDR3 DNA: TGTGCCAGCAGCGTCTCTGGCAGATCCTACGAGCAGTACTTC; CDR3 protein: CASSVSGRSYEQYF
V gene: TRBV19; D gene: -; CDR3 length: 14; clone size: -; J gene: TRBJ2-2; CDR3 DNA: TGTGCCAGTACCCCGGGGTGGGACACCGGGGAGCTGTTTTTT; CDR3 protein: CASTPGWDTGELFF
V gene: TRBV9; D gene: -; CDR3 length: 15; clone size: -; J gene: TRBJ1-3; CDR3 DNA: TGTGCCAGCAGCGTGCAGGGGCTGCCTGGAAACACCATATATTTT; CDR3 protein: CASSVQGLPGNTIYF
V gene: TRBV7-2; D gene: -; CDR3 length: 14; clone size: -; J gene: TRBJ1-1; CDR3 DNA: TGTGCCAGCAGCTTTAGCATTATGAACACTGAAGCTTTCTTT; CDR3 protein: CASSFSIMNTEAFF
V gene: TRBV7-2; D gene: -; CDR3 length: 14; clone size: -; J gene: TRBJ1-2; CDR3 DNA: TGTGCCATGAGCCCTCCGGGTGGTAACTATGGCTACACCTTC; CDR3 protein: CAMSPPGGNYGYTF
V gene: TRBV2; D gene: TRBD1; CDR3 length: 16; clone size: -; J gene: TRBJ1-5; CDR3 DNA: TGTGCCAGCAGTGAAATGACAGGGTATAGCAATCAGCCCCAGCATTTT; CDR3 protein: CASSEMTGYSNQPQHF
V gene: TRBV7-6; D gene: TRBD1; CDR3 length: 14; clone size: -; J gene: TRBJ1-1; CDR3 DNA: TGTGCCAGCAGCCCAACAGGGGTGGCCACTGAAGCTTTCTTT; CDR3 protein: CASSPTGVATEAFF
V gene: TRBV7-6; D gene: -; CDR3 length: 15; clone size: -; J gene: TRBJ1-5; CDR3 DNA: TGTGCCAGCAGCCCGACGGCTAGGGCGGGTCAGCCCCAGCATTTT; CDR3 protein: CASSPTARAGQPQHF
V gene: TRBV7-8; D gene: -; CDR3 length: 15; clone size: -; J gene: TRBJ1-3; CDR3 DNA: TGTGCCAGCAGCTTAGCCCAGGCGGGCGGAAACACCATATATTTT; CDR3 protein: CASSLAQAGGNTIYF
V gene: TRBV2; D gene: -; CDR3 length: 11; clone size: -; J gene: TRBJ1-1; CDR3 DNA: TGTGCCAGCAGCAGTTACACTGAAGCTTTCTTT; CDR3 protein: CASSSYTEAFF
V gene: TRBV11-1; D gene: -; CDR3 length: 14; clone size: -; J gene: TRBJ2-7; CDR3 DNA: TGTGCCAGCAGCTTAGGCTTGGGGGCAAGAGAGCAGTACTTC; CDR3 protein: CASSLGLGAREQYF
V gene: TRBV2; D gene: TRBD1; CDR3 length: 13; clone size: -; J gene: TRBJ2-7; CDR3 DNA: TGTGCCAGCAATCGGGGACAGTATTACGAGCAGTACTTC; CDR3 protein: CASNRGQYYEQYF
V gene: TRBV6-5; D gene: -; CDR3 length: 13; clone size: few; J gene: TRBJ1-5; CDR3 DNA: TGTGCCAGCTACAGGGCCGGGGATCAGCCCCAGCATTTT; CDR3 protein: CASYRAGDQPQHF
V gene: TRBV5-6; D gene: TRBD1; CDR3 length: 15; clone size: -; J gene: TRBJ1-6; CDR3 DNA: TGTGCCAGCAGCCCATTGGGGACAGGAAATTCACCCCTCCACTTT; CDR3 protein: CASSPLGTGNSPLHF
V gene: TRBV4-3; D gene: -; CDR3 length: 17; clone size: -; J gene: TRBJ1-6; CDR3 DNA: TGCGCCAGCAGCCAAGAGGCCAGGGCCCCTTATAATTCACCCCTCCACTTT; CDR3 protein: CASSQEARAPYNSPLHF
V gene: TRBV9; D gene: TRBD1; CDR3 length: 14; clone size: -; J gene: TRBJ2-7; CDR3 DNA: TGTGCCAGCAGCGGAACCCGGGACAGGGGCGAGCAGTACTTC; CDR3 protein: CASSGTRDRGEQYF
V gene: TRBV7-2; D gene: TRBD2; CDR3 length: 15; clone size: -; J gene: TRBJ2-7; CDR3 DNA: TGTGCCAGCAGCTTACAAAGCGGGGGGGGTATCGAGCAGTACTTC; CDR3 protein: CASSLQSGGGIEQYF
V gene: TRBV4-3; D gene: -; CDR3 length: 16; clone size: -; J gene: TRBJ1-4; CDR3 DNA: TGCGCCAGCAGCCAAGTTGCAGGCCGGGCCGGGGGAAAACTGTTTTTT; CDR3 protein: CASSQVAGRAGGKLFF
V gene: TRBV27; D gene: -; CDR3 length: 16; clone size: -; J gene: TRBJ1-4; CDR3 DNA: TGTGCCAGCAGTCCACCCCCGACAGCAACTAATGAAAAACTGTTTTTT; CDR3 protein: CASSPPPTATNEKLFF
V gene: TRBV13; D gene: -; CDR3 length: 13; clone size: -; J gene: TRBJ2-7; CDR3 DNA: TGTGCCAGCAGCTTTGGACACCAATACGAGCAGTACTTC; CDR3 protein: CASSFGHQYEQYF
V gene: TRBV6-6; D gene: TRBD2; CDR3 length: 15; clone size: -; J gene: TRBJ2-7; CDR3 DNA: TGTGCCAGCCAAACTAACGGGAGGGCCATCTCCGAGCAGTACTTC; CDR3 protein: CASQTNGRAISEQYF
V gene: TRBV30; D gene: TRBD1; CDR3 length: 16; clone size: few; J gene: TRBJ1-3; CDR3 DNA: TGTGCCTGGAGTTTCTTCGGGACAGGGACTGGAAACACCATATATTTT; CDR3 protein: CAWSFFGTGTGNTIYF
V gene: TRBV30; D gene: -; CDR3 length: 12; clone size: -; J gene: TRBJ1-2; CDR3 DNA: TGTGCCTGGGGGAGCCACGGATATGGCTACACCTTC; CDR3 protein: CAWGSHGYGYTF
V gene: TRBV2; D gene: TRBD1; CDR3 length: 15; clone size: -; J gene: TRBJ2-2; CDR3 DNA: TGTGCCAGCGGAAGGACAGGGGGAAAAACCGGGGAGCTGTTTTTT; CDR3 protein: CASGRTGGKTGELFF
V gene: TRBV7-8; D gene: -; CDR3 length: 16; clone size: -; J gene: TRBJ2-1; CDR3 DNA: TGTGCCAGCAGCCTTACAGGGTTTCGGTCCTACAATGAGCAGTTCTTC; CDR3 protein: CASSLTGFRSYNEQFF
V gene: TRBV6-5; D gene: -; CDR3 length: 14; clone size: -; J gene: TRBJ2-6; CDR3 DNA: TGTGCCACCCGGCCCGGGGCTGGGGCCAACGTCCTGACTTTC; CDR3 protein: CATRPGAGANVLTF
V gene: TRBV7-2; D gene: -; CDR3 length: 13; clone size: -; J gene: TRBJ1-1; CDR3 DNA: TGTGCCAGCAGGACATTGTGGTTTACTGAAGCTTTCTTT; CDR3 protein: CASRTLWFTEAFF
V gene: TRBV6-5; D gene: -; CDR3 length: 15; clone size: -; J gene: TRBJ2-2; CDR3 DNA: TGTGCCAGCAGTTATGAGGGTCTGAACACCGGGGAGCTGTTTTTT; CDR3 protein: CASSYEGLNTGELFF
V gene: TRBV6-5; D gene: -; CDR3 length: 13; clone size: -; J gene: TRBJ1-1; CDR3 DNA: TGTGCCCTAAGGATGGAGTTGAACACTGAAGCTTTCTTT; CDR3 protein: CALRMELNTEAFF
V gene: TRBV18; D gene: -; CDR3 length: 14; clone size: -; J gene: TRBJ1-5; CDR3 DNA: TGTGCCAGCTCACCCGAGGGAAGCAGACAGCCCCAGCATTTT; CDR3 protein: CASSPEGSRQPQHF
V gene: TRBV2; D gene: TRBD1; CDR3 length: 17; clone size: once; J gene: TRBJ1-5; CDR3 DNA: TGTGCCAGCAGTGGGGACAGGAGGGGCTATAGCAATCAGCCCCAGCATTTT; CDR3 protein: CASSGDRRGYSNQPQHF
V gene: TRBV4-3; D gene: TRBD2; CDR3 length: 18; clone size: once; J gene: TRBJ2-1; CDR3 DNA: TGCGCCAGCAGACCCGACAGCGGGGGGCTTCCCTCCTACAATGAGCAGTTCTTC; CDR3 protein: CASRPDSGGLPSYNEQFF
V gene: TRBV19; D gene: -; CDR3 length: 13; clone size: -; J gene: TRBJ1-5; CDR3 DNA: TGTGCCAGTAGTACCCGCAGGGGACAGCCCCAGCATTTT; CDR3 protein: CASSTRRGQPQHF
V gene: TRBV29-1; D gene: -; CDR3 length: 13; clone size: -; J gene: TRBJ2-6; CDR3 DNA: TGCAGCGTTGGGGACACTGGGGCCAACGTCCTGACTTTC; CDR3 protein: CSVGDTGANVLTF
V gene: TRBV29-1; D gene: -; CDR3 length: 14; clone size: -; J gene: TRBJ1-1; CDR3 DNA: TGCAGCGTTGAAGAGTGGGAGGGGAACACTGAAGCTTTCTTT; CDR3 protein: CSVEEWEGNTEAFF
V gene: TRBV5-6; D gene: -; CDR3 length: 14; clone size: -; J gene: TRBJ2-7; CDR3 DNA: TGTGCCAGCACTTGGGGCAGGCCCTCCTACGAGCAGTACTTC; CDR3 protein: CASTWGRPSYEQYF
V gene: TRBV7-3; D gene: -; CDR3 length: 14; clone size: -; J gene: TRBJ2-7; CDR3 DNA: TGTGCCAGCAGCAGGGGGGGTACAGGCTACGAGCAGTACTTC; CDR3 protein: CASSRGGTGYEQYF
V gene: TRBV27; D gene: -; CDR3 length: 14; clone size: once; J gene: TRBJ1-6; CDR3 DNA: TGTGCCAGCAGCCCCAGGGGACCAAATTCACCCCTCCACTTT; CDR3 protein: CASSPRGPNSPLHF